A single sample gave rise to the 28 T cell receptor beta chains below, sequenced in a study of beta chain features in type 1 diabetes. Expressed TCRB transcripts were sequenced after all isolated RNA was converted to cDNA. Here immunoSEQ multiplex PCR was the method, and the copy in TCRdb shows in-frame clones only, minus some. The table shows around 280,000 clones, with approximately 8.1% occurring only once. Sequenced sample: central memory CD4+ T cells from blood. These receptors came from a young woman in good health.

This chain links TRBV27 with TRBJ1-1; D call uncertain. Trimming removed 5 bases at V and 3 bases at J, with 13 bases between. Germline CDR1 is MNHEY and CDR2 is SMNVEV (reference sequence). The CDR3 covers 14 residues. The CDR3 is CASSTLGPDTEAFF. The CDR3 bases are TGTGCCAGCAGTACCCTAGGGCCGGACACTGAAGCTTTCTTT.

This clone was picked up many times. The chain carries TRBV7-9 and TRBJ1-3; D uncertain. The CDR3 extends over 12 amino acids. V was shortened by 8 bases and J by 3 bases, with 8 bases between the two germline ends. The germline V gene encodes CDR1 SEHNR and CDR2 FQNEAQ (reference sequence). The CDR3 region is CASGVFGNTIYF. In nucleotides, the CDR3 is TGTGCCAGCGGAGTATTTGGAAACACCATATATTTT.

The J gene is TRBJ1-1, the V gene TRBV5-1; tentatively, D is TRBD1 (5 bases). This CDR3 is 14 amino acids long. V lost 0 bases to trimming and J lost 3 bases, with 9 bases between them. Germline V CDR1 and CDR2: SGHRS, YFSETQ. As DNA, the CDR3 is TGCGCCAGCAGCTTGGTAGGGGAGGACACTGAAGCTTTCTTT. Encoded protein: CASSLVGEDTEAFF. The full variable domain, with the rest looked up from reference TRBV5-1 and TRBJ1-1, is KAGVTQTPRYLIKTRGQQVTLSCSPISGHRSVSWYQQTPGQGLQFLFEYFSETQRNKGNFPGRFSGRQFSNSRSEMNVSTLELGDSALYLCASSLVGEDTEAFFGQGTRLTVV.

This chain connects TRBV14 to TRBJ2-1; D gene ambiguous. Trimming left V 4 bases short and J 3 bases short, with 10 bases between. The CDR3 contains 14 residues. Germline CDR1 is SGHDN and CDR2 is FVKESK. The CDR3 is CASSLGPNYNEQFF. In nucleotides, the CDR3 is TGTGCCAGCAGCCTTGGGCCGAACTACAATGAGCAGTTCTTC.

The DNA for the CDR3 is TGTGCCAGCAAACTCGATGGAGGGGGCGGTTCACCCCTCCACTTT. Translated: CASKLDGGGGSPLHF. V usage is TRBV6-5 and J usage is TRBJ1-6; 7 bases fit TRBD1. V dropped 7 bases and J dropped 9; count of bases not matched to a gene: 12. CDR1 is MNHEY, CDR2 SVGAGI, per germline. The CDR3 runs to 15 residues.

This clone was counted a few times. The gene calls are TRBV4-2 and TRBJ2-3; D not resolved. Germline CDR1 reads LGHNA; CDR2 reads YNFKEQ. Trimming took off 2 bases at V and 1 base at J, with 10 bases between the two ends. CDR3 length: 15 amino acids. The CDR3 is CASSQPDSRTDTQYF. The CDR3 region has the DNA TGTGCCAGCAGCCAACCCGACTCGCGCACAGATACGCAGTATTTT.

This sequence joins TRBV29-1 and TRBJ2-1; D perhaps matches TRBD2 (5 bases). The length of the CDR3 is 12 residues. The ends were cut back, 7 bases at V and 8 bases at J, with 15 bases in the middle. From germline, CDR1 is SQVTM and CDR2 ANQGSEA. The CDR3 DNA is TGCAGCGCCGGCGGGCAATTGGATGAGCAGTTCTTC. Translation: CSAGGQLDEQFF.

The chain employs TRBV5-4 and TRBJ2-7, with D possibly being TRBD1 (5 bases). CDR3 length: 13 amino acids. Germline V CDR1 and CDR2: SGHNT, YYREEE (reference sequence). V was trimmed by 1 base and J by 6 bases, leaving 11 bases between them. The CDR3 spells CASSLIDSSEQYV. The CDR3 nucleotides are TGTGCCAGCAGCTTGATAGACAGCTCCGAGCAGTACGTC.

This clone turned up a few times. For the CDR3, the DNA is TGTGCCAGCAGCTTAGGGACGGCCTATGGCTACACCTTC. As protein: CASSLGTAYGYTF. The chain joins TRBV7-9 to TRBJ1-2; D remains unclear. The germline gives CDR1 SEHNR, CDR2 FQNEAQ (reference sequence). The CDR3 spans 13 residues. Trimming removed 1 base from V and 4 bases from J, with 7 bases in between. The full variable domain, with the rest looked up from reference TRBV7-9 and TRBJ1-2, is DTGVSQNPRHKITKRGQNVTFRCDPISEHNRLYWYRQTLGQGPEFLTYFQNEAQLEKSRLLSDRFSAERPKGSFSTLEIQRTEQGDSAMYLCASSLGTAYGYTFGSGTRLTVV.

This clone was counted only a few times. V usage is TRBV28 and J usage is TRBJ2-5; 7 nucleotides match TRBD1. J was trimmed by 2 bases and V by 6 bases; bases with no gene match: 18. The CDR3 is made up of 18 amino acids. The germline gives CDR1 MDHEN, CDR2 SYDVKM. The chain's CDR3 is CASSTHKRQGVRQETQYF. CDR3 nucleotides: TGTGCCAGCAGCACACACAAACGACAGGGAGTTAGGCAAGAGACCCAGTACTTC. The complete variable domain, with remaining parts taken from reference TRBV28 and TRBJ2-5, reads DVKVTQSSRYLVKRTGEKVFLECVQDMDHENMFWYRQDPGLGLRLIYFSYDVKMKEKGDIPEGYSVSREKKERFSLILESASTNQTSMYLCASSTHKRQGVRQETQYFGPGTRLLVL.

V usage is TRBV6-5 and J usage is TRBJ2-3; no clear D gene. The CDR3 is made up of 16 amino acids. The V end was cut by 2 bases, the J end by 0 bases, with 12 bases between. Germline CDR1 and CDR2: MNHEY and SVGAGI. The CDR3 sequence is CASSYLRIPSTDTQYF. CDR3 coding DNA: TGTGCCAGCAGTTACCTCCGAATTCCAAGCACAGATACGCAGTATTTT.

Of note for this clone: The same CDR3 also results from other DNA sequences found in this sample. V is TRBV2 and J is TRBJ2-3; TRBD2 is a possible D gene (5 bases). The CDR3 has 12 residues. The germline gives CDR1 SNHLY, CDR2 FYNNEI. V was clipped by 6 bases and J by 5 bases, with 9 bases between them. The CDR3 DNA reads as TGTGCCAGCAGCGATCGGGGAGATACGCAGTATTTT. It yields the protein CASSDRGDTQYF. Looking up the rest from reference TRBV2 and TRBJ2-3 gives the full variable domain: EPEVTQTPSHQVTQMGQEVILRCVPISNHLYFYWYRQILGQKVEFLVSFYNNEISEKSEIFDDQFSVERPDGSNFTLKIRSTKLEDSAMYFCASSDRGDTQYFGPGTRLTVL.

The genes are TRBV5-1 and TRBJ2-1; D uncertain. The CDR3 loop spans 13 amino acids. The germline V gene has CDR1 SGHRS and CDR2 YFSETQ. The ends were cut back, 1 base at V and 5 bases at J, with 7 bases in the middle. The chain's CDR3 is CASSLFPDNEQFF. The CDR3 DNA is TGCGCCAGCAGCTTGTTCCCCGACAATGAGCAGTTCTTC.

This clone came up a few times. V and J are TRBV7-9 and TRBJ2-1, with 11 nucleotides matching TRBD1. The length of the CDR3 is 18 residues. V lost 6 bases and J lost 4; bases outside the gene matches: 14. The V gene's germline CDR1 is SEHNR and CDR2 FQNEAQ (reference sequence). As DNA, the CDR3 is TGTGCCAGCAGTCGTAGGGGACAGGGGGAAGATGAATACAATGAGCAGTTCTTC. It is translated as CASSRRGQGEDEYNEQFF.

This clone turned up a few times. This chain connects TRBV27 to TRBJ2-1; 7 bases map to TRBD1. Germline-derived CDR1 and CDR2 are MNHEY and SMNVEV (reference sequence). With 5 bases clipped from V and 7 bases from J, the junction kept 17 bases outside the gene matches. The CDR3 has 17 residues. The DNA of the CDR3 is TGTGCCAGCAGTCAAGAACCGACAGGGTGGGGAATGAATGAGCAGTTCTTC. Translated, it gives CASSQEPTGWGMNEQFF.

This clone was observed a few times. This chain links TRBV6-5 with TRBJ2-7; D is unresolved. V lost 2 bases to trimming and J lost 4 bases, with 12 bases between them. This CDR3 has 14 residues. CDR1 is MNHEY and CDR2 is SVGAGI in the germline V gene. This CDR3 is CASSYREALYEQYF. CDR3 bases: TGTGCCAGCAGTTACCGTGAGGCCCTATACGAGCAGTACTTC.

The chain combines TRBV29-1 with TRBJ2-3; weak D call: TRBD1 (6 bases). The ends were cut back, 3 bases at V and 4 bases at J, with 26 bases in the middle. Germline loops: CDR1 SQVTM, CDR2 ANQGSEA. The CDR3 is 18 amino acids. The CDR3 spells CSVDRTQGEERKPDTQYF. In DNA form, the CDR3 reads TGCAGCGTTGATCGAACACAGGGCGAAGAACGAAAGCCAGATACGCAGTATTTT.

This clone was picked up a small number of times. J is TRBJ2-5 and V is TRBV7-3; TRBD2 aligns across 8 bases. The CDR3 runs 16 residues. The ends lost 2 bases at V and 9 bases at J; junction bases unmatched: 14. Germline V gene data show CDR1 as SGHTA and CDR2 as FQGTGA. CDR3 protein: CASSLGLSLDGGAQYF. As DNA, the CDR3 is TGTGCCAGCAGCTTAGGTCTCTCCCTGGACGGGGGGGCCCAGTACTTC.

V usage is TRBV6-1 and J usage is TRBJ2-7; 10 bases fit TRBD1. Germline CDR1 MNHNS, CDR2 SASEGT. After removal of 7 bases from V and 5 bases from J, the junction contained 8 bases not matched to a gene. The CDR3 is 14 residues long. CDR3 nucleotide sequence: TGTGCCAGCATGCTGGACAGGGGGATCGACGAGCAGTACGTC. It encodes CASMLDRGIDEQYV.

The chain employs TRBV4-1 and TRBJ1-4, with D perhaps matching TRBD1 (6 bases). CDR1 is MGHRA, CDR2 YSYEKL, per germline. The CDR3 is made up of 15 amino acids. Trimming took 1 base from V and 6 from J, leaving 12 bases between them. The CDR3 region is CASSQGGGLDEKLFF. CDR3 DNA: TGCGCCAGCAGCCAAGGGGGGGGCCTGGATGAAAAACTGTTTTTT.

There are a few counts of this clone. The CDR3 loop reads CASSPGQGGIYEQYF. The CDR3 DNA follows: TGTGCCAGCAGCCCGGGACAGGGGGGAATCTACGAGCAGTACTTC. The rearrangement uses TRBV11-3 and TRBJ2-7; 11 positions agree with TRBD1. With V trimmed by 5 bases and J by 3 bases, 6 bases remained unmatched. This CDR3 comprises 15 residues. The germline V gene encodes CDR1 SGHNT and CDR2 YENEEA.

This clone was picked up a small number of times. J is TRBJ1-3 and V is TRBV6-5; no clear D. With 5 bases removed from V and 0 bases from J, the gap between germline ends came to 8 bases. Germline CDR1 and CDR2: MNHEY and SVGAGI. The CDR3 covers 14 residues. CDR3 sequence reads: CASSQQVSGNTIYF. The CDR3 DNA sequence: TGTGCCAGCAGTCAGCAGGTCTCTGGAAACACCATATATTTT.

The chain uses TRBV7-2 and TRBJ1-4; tentative D call: TRBD1 (5 bases). The CDR3 length is 14 residues. Germline V gene sequence: CDR1 SGHTA, CDR2 FQGNSA. V shed 5 bases and J shed 5 bases, with 12 bases lying between them. This CDR3 is CASSPGSANEKLFF. The CDR3 bases are TGTGCCAGCAGCCCAGGGTCGGCGAATGAAAAACTGTTTTTT. Full variable domain (rest looked up from reference TRBV7-2 and TRBJ1-4): GAGVSQSPSNKVTEKGKDVELRCDPISGHTALYWYRQSLGQGLEFLIYFQGNSAPDKSGLPSDRFSAERTGGSVSTLTIQRTQQEDSAVYLCASSPGSANEKLFFGSGTQLSVL.

This clone was counted only a few times. This chain connects TRBV20-1 to TRBJ2-1; no clear D gene. Trimming left V 6 bases short and J 5 bases short, with 5 bases between. Germline V gene data show CDR1 as DFQATT and CDR2 as SNEGSKA (reference sequence). CDR3 size: 10 residues. This CDR3 is CSAQNNEQFF. CDR3 DNA sequence: TGCAGTGCGCAAAACAATGAGCAGTTCTTC.

A few counts support this clone. V is TRBV7-2 and J is TRBJ2-2, with D perhaps TRBD2 (6 bases). This CDR3 comprises 14 residues. The ends were cut back, 4 bases at V and 6 bases at J, with 12 bases in the middle. Germline V gene lookup returns CDR1 SGHTA and CDR2 FQGNSA. This CDR3 reads CASSSFGGAGELFF. The CDR3 nucleotides read TGTGCCAGCAGCTCCTTCGGGGGAGCCGGGGAGCTGTTTTTT.

The table lists this clone with a few counts. This sequence joins TRBV7-2 and TRBJ1-5; D unclear. The germline V and J ends were trimmed by 5 bases and 4 bases, with 9 bases remaining between them. Per germline, CDR1 SGHTA and CDR2 FQGNSA. The CDR3 has 13 residues. The CDR3 loop reads CASSIQENQPQHF. In nucleotides, the CDR3 is TGTGCCAGCAGCATCCAGGAGAATCAGCCCCAGCATTTT.

This clone came up a few times. The chain employs TRBV18 and TRBJ2-1; TRBD1 agrees at 8 bases. CDR1 is KGHSH, CDR2 LQKENI, per germline. The CDR3 has 16 amino acids. Trimming removed 3 bases from V and 2 bases from J; junction bases left unmatched: 6. CDR3 residues: CASSPGGQGAYNEQFF. The CDR3 DNA is TGTGCCAGCTCACCGGGTGGACAGGGAGCCTACAATGAGCAGTTCTTC.

This clone has a handful of counts. The chain carries TRBV9 and TRBJ2-1, with D perhaps TRBD1 (5 bases). CDR3 size: 14 residues. Trimming cost V 7 bases and J 8 bases, with 19 bases left between them. Germline CDR1 and CDR2: SGDLS and YYNGEE. The CDR3 DNA follows: TGTGCCAGCGGTAGTGCTAGGGGAATTCATGAGCAGTTCTTC. As protein: CASGSARGIHEQFF.